Following are 18 T cell receptor beta chains from one sample sequenced in a study of blood T cell repertoires in COVID-19. Assay: immunoSEQ multiplex PCR; the TCRdb copy retains only in-frame clones and omits some. There are over 150,000 clones in the sample; just under 85% occur only once, and 6.5% to 8.5% lies in the top ten. What was sequenced was peripheral blood. The receptor set was obtained from a human donor with acute or convalescent COVID-19. The donor label of this sample is uncertain.

The rearrangement uses TRBV6-5 and TRBJ1-6, with 7 bases aligning to TRBD1. The CDR3 runs 14 residues. V was clipped by 5 bases and J by 9 bases; unmatched bases: 7. The germline V gene has CDR1 MNHEY and CDR2 SVGAGI. The CDR3 bases are TGTGCCAGCAGTACCGACAGGGCAGGTTCACCCCTCCACTTT. Amino acid sequence: CASSTDRAGSPLHF.

The chain employs TRBV2 and TRBJ2-1, with 10 bases lining up with TRBD1. CDR1 SNHLY and CDR2 FYNNEI come from the germline V gene. J lost 7 bases, V lost 8 bases, and 5 bases had no gene match. The CDR3 runs 13 residues. The CDR3 DNA is TGTGCCAGCGGGGACAGGGGAGTTAATGAGCAGTTCTTC. This translates into CASGDRGVNEQFF.

The chain is built from TRBV29-1 and TRBJ2-7, with 11 bases identical to TRBD1. Germline CDR1 is SQVTM and CDR2 is ANQGSEA. With V trimmed by 8 bases and J by 6 bases, 9 bases remained unmatched. The CDR3 has 13 residues. In DNA form, the CDR3 reads TGCAGCATCTTGGGACAGGGGGTAGGCGAGCAGTACTTC. It encodes CSILGQGVGEQYF.

V gene TRBV10-3 combines with J gene TRBJ2-6; 8 bases are a match to TRBD1. There are 16 residues in the CDR3. Germline-derived CDR1 and CDR2 are ENHRY and SYGVKD. J lost 2 bases, V lost 4 bases, and 4 bases had no gene match. In DNA, the CDR3 is TGTGCCATCAGTGTGACGACAGGGGCTGGGGCCAACGTCCTGACTTTC. Its translation is CAISVTTGAGANVLTF.

The rearrangement uses TRBV27 and TRBJ2-1; tentative D call: TRBD2 (6 bases). V gave up 5 bases and J gave up 0 bases, with 14 bases separating them. Looked up from germline, CDR1 is MNHEY and CDR2 is SMNVEV (reference sequence). The CDR3 loop spans 16 amino acids. CDR3 in amino acids: CASSAAGRSSYNEQFF. The DNA for the CDR3 is TGTGCCAGCAGTGCCGCCGGGAGAAGCTCCTACAATGAGCAGTTCTTC.

V gene TRBV10-3 combines with J gene TRBJ2-5, with D possibly matching TRBD2 (6 bases). Germline-derived CDR1 and CDR2 are ENHRY and SYGVKD. The CDR3 has 13 residues. Trimming removed 6 bases from V and 5 bases from J, with 13 bases in between. The DNA for the CDR3 is TGTGCCATCAGAGCGGGCCTTGGGGAGACCCAGTACTTC. Translating it yields CAIRAGLGETQYF.

The chain uses TRBV5-1 and TRBJ2-7; possibly TRBD1 for D (6 bases). The germline CDR1 and CDR2 sequences are SGHRS and YFSETQ. V dropped 0 bases and J dropped 2 bases, with 15 bases sitting between them. This CDR3 has 16 residues. CDR3 nucleotide sequence: TGCGCCAGCAGCTTGGTAGGGGGAGAAGGGGCCTACGAGCAGTACTTC. Translating it yields CASSLVGGEGAYEQYF.

Only one count was recorded for this clone. This rearrangement joins TRBV5-1 to TRBJ2-1; 10 nucleotides line up with TRBD2. Per germline, CDR1 SGHRS and CDR2 YFSETQ. The CDR3 contains 16 residues. V was pared by 2 bases and J by 10 bases, with 12 bases of the junction left unmatched. In nucleotides, the CDR3 is TGCGCCAGCAGCTTCCCCTCTAGCGGGAGTCCGGGGGAGCAGTTCTTC. Translating it yields CASSFPSSGSPGEQFF.

This rearrangement joins TRBV12-5 to TRBJ2-5; tentatively, D is TRBD1 (6 bases). The length of the CDR3 is 14 residues. Germline loops: CDR1 LGHNT, CDR2 FRNRAP. The germline V and J ends were trimmed by 6 bases and 5 bases, with 16 bases remaining between them. CDR3 residues: CASGLRGERETQYF. Here the CDR3 DNA reads TGTGCTAGTGGCCTCAGGGGTGAGCGGGAGACCCAGTACTTC.

V is TRBV9 and J is TRBJ2-7; D might be TRBD2 (5 bases). Germline assignment: CDR1 SGDLS and CDR2 YYNGEE. V lost 4 bases, J lost 0 bases, and 11 bases lay in between. This CDR3 has 14 residues. Here the CDR3 DNA reads TGTGCCAGCAGCCCCCTGGGGAGCTCCTACGAGCAGTACTTC. Protein: CASSPLGSSYEQYF.

This chain connects TRBV19 to TRBJ2-3; 7 nucleotides agree with TRBD1. The CDR3 length is 16 residues. V lost 5 bases, J lost 4 bases, and 12 bases stayed unmatched. CDR1 LNHDA and CDR2 SQIVND come from the germline V gene (reference sequence). The CDR3 DNA reads TGTGCCAGTAGTCCCATCGACAGGGTACAGGCAGATACGCAGTATTTT. Its protein is CASSPIDRVQADTQYF.

The chain couples TRBV6-1 to TRBJ2-1, with D unresolved. V was cut by 1 base and J by 0 bases, with 7 bases left in between. The germline gives CDR1 MNHNS, CDR2 SASEGT. The CDR3 length is 15 residues. The CDR3 here is CASSEESSSYNEQFF. The CDR3 nucleotides are TGTGCCAGCAGTGAAGAAAGCTCCTCCTACAATGAGCAGTTCTTC.

The V call is TRBV7-6, the J call TRBJ2-7; tentative D call: TRBD2 (5 bases). This CDR3 is built from 11 residues. Trimming cost V 3 bases and J 6 bases, with 6 bases left between them. Looked up from germline, CDR1 is SGHVS and CDR2 is FNYEAQ. Here the CDR3 reads CASSFGGEQYF. The CDR3 coding sequence is TGTGCCAGCAGCTTCGGAGGCGAGCAGTACTTC.

The gene calls are TRBV24-1 and TRBJ2-1; TRBD2 matches at 8 bases. The CDR3 spans 13 residues. V was pared by 7 bases and J by 9 bases, with 7 bases of the junction left unmatched. CDR1 KGHDR and CDR2 SFDVKD come from the germline V gene. CDR3 nucleotide sequence: TGTGCCACCAGAGAGCGGGAGCGGAGTGAGCAGTTCTTC. This encodes CATRERERSEQFF.

The chain has TRBV28 and TRBJ1-2; D is perhaps TRBD1 (6 bases). V was pared by 6 bases and J by 2 bases, with 19 bases between. The CDR3 runs to 16 residues. The germline V gene has CDR1 MDHEN and CDR2 SYDVKM. This chain's CDR3 is CASRGANKNDNYGYTF. The CDR3 coding sequence is TGTGCCAGCAGGGGGGCCAATAAGAACGACAACTATGGCTACACCTTC.

The J gene is TRBJ2-5, the V gene TRBV2; maybe TRBD1 (6 bases). The ends were cut back, 5 bases at V and 0 bases at J, with 16 bases in the middle. The germline V gene has CDR1 SNHLY and CDR2 FYNNEI. This CDR3 comprises 16 residues. CDR3 residues: CASSTTGTKYQETQYF. The CDR3 nucleotides read TGTGCCAGCAGTACTACCGGGACAAAGTACCAAGAGACCCAGTACTTC.

V gene TRBV15 combines with J gene TRBJ2-3, with 9 bases fitting TRBD1. CDR1 is LNHNV and CDR2 is YYDKDF in the germline V gene (reference sequence). This CDR3 region has 14 residues. J gave up 2 bases and V 8 bases, and 5 bases lay outside the gene matches. CDR3 loop: CATARDRATDTQYF. CDR3 nucleotide sequence: TGTGCCACCGCACGGGACAGGGCCACAGATACGCAGTATTTT.

The chain is built from TRBV3-1 (or the pseudogene TRBV3-2) and TRBJ1-5, with 7 bases aligning to TRBD1. V shed 3 bases, J shed 12 bases, and the junction held 5 bases outside the gene matches. CDR1 LGHDT and CDR2 YNNKEL come from the germline V gene (reference sequence). This CDR3 has 12 residues. The CDR3 spells CASSQQTGHQHF. In DNA, the CDR3 is TGTGCCAGCAGCCAGCAGACAGGGCACCAGCATTTT.